The 32 T cell receptor beta chains below were found in one sample sequenced in a study of blood T cell repertoires in COVID-19. Assay used: immunoSEQ multiplex PCR; TCRdb lists only in-frame clones, some missing. The sample has around 450,000 clones; 85% to 90% are singletons. The sample comprised peripheral blood. The source of these receptors is a young woman with acute or convalescent COVID-19.

The chain joins TRBV6-6 to TRBJ2-7; 7 nucleotides agree with TRBD1. From germline, CDR1 is MNHNY and CDR2 SVGAGI (reference sequence). The CDR3 extends over 14 amino acids. V shed 6 bases and J 3 bases; nucleotides not matched to a gene: 8. The CDR3: CASSQDRAVYEQYF. Here the CDR3 DNA reads TGTGCCAGCAGCCAAGACAGGGCAGTCTACGAGCAGTACTTC.

The chain joins TRBV7-7 to TRBJ1-1; TRBD1 agrees at 8 bases. The V and J ends lost 5 bases and 1 base, in that order; junction bases with no gene match: 6. CDR1 and CDR2 (germline): SSHAT, FNYEAQ (reference sequence). The CDR3 covers 15 residues. CDR3 in DNA: TGTGCCAGCAGCCCAGGGGGACAGGAGAACACTGAAGCTTTCTTT. It specifies CASSPGGQENTEAFF.

CDR3 DNA sequence: TGTGCCAGCAGCTCCGGACAGACAAACCCCCTCGCCCAAGAGACCCAGTACTTC. Its protein product is CASSSGQTNPLAQETQYF. V gene TRBV5-4 combines with J gene TRBJ2-5; D is possibly TRBD1 (6 bases). Germline V lookup: CDR1 SGHNT, CDR2 YYREEE (reference sequence). The CDR3 spans 18 residues. The germline V and J ends were trimmed by 3 bases and 1 base, with 22 bases remaining between them.

The genes are TRBV21-1 and TRBJ1-4; the table's D call, TRBD1, was not checked against the DNA. TRBV21-1 is an annotated pseudogene. This CDR3 is 18 amino acids long. This CDR3 reads CASSSRQGRKVSSEKLFF. The DNA for the CDR3 is TGTGCCAGCAGCAGCCGACAGGGCCGAAAAGTGTCTTCGGAAAAACTGTTTTTT.

The chain has TRBV27 and TRBJ1-6, with 9 bases fitting TRBD1. J was trimmed by 6 bases and V by 7 bases; bases with no gene match: 16. Looked up from germline, CDR1 is MNHEY and CDR2 is SMNVEV (reference sequence). CDR3 size: 18 residues. CDR3 residues: CASTLSTGGEISNSPLHF. CDR3 coding DNA: TGTGCCAGCACCCTCTCAACAGGGGGCGAAATTAGTAATTCACCCCTCCACTTT.

J is TRBJ1-2 and V is TRBV6-5; 7 bases are shared with TRBD1. With 2 bases clipped from V and 0 bases from J, the junction kept 3 bases outside the gene matches. CDR3 length: 15 amino acids. In germline, CDR1 is MNHEY, CDR2 SVGAGI. The CDR3 coding sequence is TGTGCCAGCAGTTACCGGACAGGAGCTAACTATGGCTACACCTTC. Protein sequence: CASSYRTGANYGYTF.

This chain joins TRBV5-1 and TRBJ1-3; D gene ambiguous. Germline lookup yields CDR1 SGHRS and CDR2 YFSETQ. The CDR3 is made up of 16 amino acids. Trimming removed 0 bases from V and 4 bases from J, with 14 bases in between. This CDR3 is CASSLAGSAFGNTIYF. CDR3 coding DNA: TGCGCCAGCAGCTTGGCGGGGAGCGCCTTCGGAAACACCATATATTTT. Complete variable domain (other parts from reference TRBV5-1 and TRBJ1-3): KAGVTQTPRYLIKTRGQQVTLSCSPISGHRSVSWYQQTPGQGLQFLFEYFSETQRNKGNFPGRFSGRQFSNSRSEMNVSTLELGDSALYLCASSLAGSAFGNTIYFGEGSWLTVV.

The V gene is TRBV6-5, the J gene TRBJ1-6, with 8 bases identical to TRBD1. Per the germline V gene, CDR1 is MNHEY and CDR2 is SVGAGI. V lost 5 bases and J lost 9; bases outside the gene matches: 9. The CDR3 is 15 amino acids. Here the CDR3 reads CASSNPRQGSSPLHF. Written as DNA, the CDR3 is TGTGCCAGCAGTAACCCTCGACAGGGGAGTTCACCCCTCCACTTT.

The chain carries TRBV4-2 and TRBJ2-3, with 9 nucleotides matching TRBD2. Germline V gene lookup returns CDR1 LGHNA and CDR2 YNFKEQ. The J segment lost 3 bases and the V segment lost 2 bases, leaving 9 bases of the junction unmatched. The CDR3 length is 17 residues. The CDR3 DNA follows: TGTGCCAGCAGCCAACCGGTCGGCGGGGGGGAGACAGATACGCAGTATTTT. Protein product: CASSQPVGGGETDTQYF.

Concerning this clone: The same CDR3 also results from other DNA sequences found in this sample. The rearrangement joins TRBV19 to TRBJ2-7; no firm D call. In germline, CDR1 is LNHDA, CDR2 SQIVND (reference sequence). V dropped 2 bases and J dropped 2 bases, with 7 bases sitting between them. This CDR3 is built from 13 residues. The CDR3, as DNA: TGTGCCAGTAGTATAACAGCTACCTACGAGCAGTACTTC. Translation gives CASSITATYEQYF.

V usage is TRBV28 and J usage is TRBJ1-5; 8 nucleotides align to TRBD1. The CDR3 contains 13 residues. J lost 16 bases, V lost 6 bases, and 14 bases had no gene match. Germline CDR1 is MDHEN and CDR2 is SYDVKM. For the CDR3, the DNA is TGTGCCAGCAGCTCGGGGCGGGACAGGCCCTTCCATTTT. Amino acids: CASSSGRDRPFHF.

The CDR3 region has the DNA TGTGCCAGCAGCCCCCAGACAGACAACACTGAAGCTTTCTTT. It yields the protein CASSPQTDNTEAFF. The V and J genes are TRBV7-6 and TRBJ1-1, with D possibly TRBD1 on 5 matching bases. Germline V gene sequence: CDR1 SGHVS, CDR2 FNYEAQ. The CDR3 has 14 residues. Trimming removed 5 bases at V and 2 bases at J, with 12 bases between.

This sequence joins TRBV18 and TRBJ1-4; 7 bases line up with TRBD1. The germline V gene encodes CDR1 KGHSH and CDR2 LQKENI. CDR3 length: 17 amino acids. V shed 1 base, J shed 1 base, and the junction held 6 bases outside the gene matches. CDR3 region: CASSPLNRGVTNEKLFF. The CDR3 bases are TGTGCCAGCTCACCACTAAACAGGGGAGTAACTAATGAAAAACTGTTTTTT.

Details on this clone: Within the sample, other DNA sequences also encode this same CDR3. This chain connects TRBV2 to TRBJ2-3, with D maybe TRBD1 (6 bases). The CDR3 has 13 amino acids. Germline V lookup: CDR1 SNHLY, CDR2 FYNNEI. With 3 bases removed from V and 6 bases from J, the gap between germline ends came to 10 bases. This CDR3 is CASSEGALDTQYF. CDR3 nucleotides: TGTGCCAGCAGTGAGGGGGCGTTGGATACGCAGTATTTT.

The chain has TRBV29-1 and TRBJ2-4; 7 nucleotides align to TRBD1. The CDR3 is 13 residues long. Germline lookup yields CDR1 SQVTM and CDR2 ANQGSEA. V gave up 1 base and J gave up 7 bases; unmatched junction bases: 4. The CDR3 protein is CSVEGQGGNIQYF. DNA for the CDR3: TGCAGCGTTGAAGGACAGGGTGGGAACATTCAGTACTTC.

V and J are TRBV2 and TRBJ2-5, with 10 bases matching TRBD1. The CDR3 extends over 13 amino acids. J was trimmed by 5 bases and V by 6 bases; bases with no gene match: 3. Germline V gene lookup returns CDR1 SNHLY and CDR2 FYNNEI. The CDR3 spells CASRLGQGETQYF. The CDR3 nucleotides are TGTGCCAGCAGATTGGGACAGGGGGAGACCCAGTACTTC.

This clone showed up just once. The J gene is TRBJ2-1, the V gene TRBV7-9; 8 nucleotides align to TRBD1. V shed 2 bases and J 3 bases; nucleotides not matched to a gene: 3. Germline CDR1 and CDR2: SEHNR and FQNEAQ (reference sequence). The CDR3 has 15 residues. As DNA, the CDR3 is TGTGCCAGCAGCTTATCAGACAGGGGCTACAATGAGCAGTTCTTC. Translated, it gives CASSLSDRGYNEQFF.

This rearrangement joins TRBV7-2 to TRBJ1-2, with D unclear. The V gene's germline CDR1 is SGHTA and CDR2 FQGNSA. The CDR3 consists of 15 residues. V shed 2 bases and J shed 2 bases, with 12 bases lying between them. CDR3 bases: TGTGCCAGCAGCTTATTGTCGGGGTCCAACTATGGCTACACCTTC. Residues: CASSLLSGSNYGYTF.

The V gene is TRBV4-1, the J gene TRBJ2-7; D perhaps matches TRBD2 (6 bases). Trimming removed 0 bases from V and 3 bases from J, with 12 bases in between. Germline loops: CDR1 MGHRA, CDR2 YSYEKL. CDR3 length: 15 amino acids. The CDR3 sequence is CASSQDTAGGYEQYF. CDR3 coding DNA: TGCGCCAGCAGCCAAGATACAGCGGGTGGCTACGAGCAGTACTTC.

The chain recombines TRBV19 with TRBJ2-1, with TRBD1 matching over 10 bases. Germline loops: CDR1 LNHDA, CDR2 SQIVND (reference sequence). V shed 5 bases and J 6 bases; nucleotides not matched to a gene: 10. This CDR3 region has 16 residues. This chain's CDR3 is CASSPSDRGLGNEQFF. The CDR3, as DNA: TGTGCCAGTAGTCCGTCCGACAGGGGGCTTGGCAATGAGCAGTTCTTC.

V usage is TRBV15 and J usage is TRBJ1-1; the match to TRBD1 covers 8 bases. The V gene end was trimmed by 5 bases and the J gene end by 1 base; junction bases not matched to a gene: 12. CDR1 and CDR2 (germline): LNHNV, YYDKDF (reference sequence). The CDR3 totals 17 residues. This CDR3 is CATSGRTGTLGNTEAFF. CDR3 nucleotides: TGTGCCACCAGCGGAAGGACAGGGACTTTAGGGAACACTGAAGCTTTCTTT.

The rearrangement links TRBV5-4 to TRBJ2-5, with a weak D call TRBD1 (5 bases). The CDR3 has 14 amino acids. Trimming pared 4 bases from V and 4 bases from J, leaving 14 bases between. In germline, CDR1 is SGHNT, CDR2 YYREEE (reference sequence). The CDR3 DNA reads TGTGCCAGCAGCCCTGTGGGGCAGATAGAGACCCAGTACTTC. Translating it yields CASSPVGQIETQYF.

The V gene is TRBV27, the J gene TRBJ2-7, with a tentative D call TRBD1 (6 bases). Germline V gene data show CDR1 as MNHEY and CDR2 as SMNVEV (reference sequence). V lost 6 bases, J lost 6 bases, and 12 bases lay in between. This CDR3 spans 12 amino acids. The CDR3 DNA follows: TGTGCCAGCAGCCCAGGGGTGAGCGAGCAGTACTTC. It yields the protein CASSPGVSEQYF.

J is TRBJ2-1 and V is TRBV7-6; 13 bases match TRBD2. The CDR3 extends over 18 amino acids. Unmatched junction bases numbered 18, after V lost 3 bases and J lost 13 bases. Germline CDR1 reads SGHVS; CDR2 reads FNYEAQ. CDR3 nucleotide sequence: TGTGCCAGCAGCTTTCTCGCCGGACTAGCGGGGGAGTCGGGGTATCAGTTCTTC. Protein: CASSFLAGLAGESGYQFF.

V gene TRBV18 combines with J gene TRBJ2-5; no clear D gene. The germline V and J ends were trimmed by 2 bases and 1 base, with 8 bases remaining between them. CDR3 length equals 14 residues. Germline values: CDR1 KGHSH, CDR2 LQKENI. Written as DNA, the CDR3 is TGTGCCAGCTCACCAGACAACCGCCAAGAGACCCAGTACTTC. Protein sequence: CASSPDNRQETQYF.

This chain joins TRBV5-1 and TRBJ2-2; TRBD2 aligns across 13 bases. Germline V lookup: CDR1 SGHRS, CDR2 YFSETQ. CDR3 length: 16 residues. J was trimmed by 3 bases and V by 4 bases; bases with no gene match: 3. CDR3: CASSGGLAGDTGELFF. The CDR3 region has the DNA TGCGCCAGCAGCGGAGGACTAGCGGGAGACACCGGGGAGCTGTTTTTT.

The CDR3 DNA reads as TGTGCCACTGCGGGACAGGGTTACAATGAGCAGTTCTTC. Translation: CATAGQGYNEQFF. V usage is TRBV15 and J usage is TRBJ2-1, with 9 bases identical to TRBD1. Losses at the gene ends were 9 bases for V and 4 bases for J; bases not matched to a gene: 4. The V gene's germline CDR1 is LNHNV and CDR2 YYDKDF (reference sequence). This CDR3 is built from 13 residues.

The V and J genes are TRBV28 and TRBJ1-2; D is unresolved. Germline V gene sequence: CDR1 MDHEN, CDR2 SYDVKM. V gave up 10 bases and J gave up 6 bases, with 27 bases separating them. CDR3 length: 16 residues. CDR3 nucleotide sequence: TGTGCCACTACCCCACTTTTGGCGGAGTTCCATCATGGCTACACCTTC. Translation gives CATTPLLAEFHHGYTF.

The chain is built from TRBV5-4 and TRBJ2-3; 8 bases map to TRBD2. Germline V gene lookup returns CDR1 SGHNT and CDR2 YYREEE (reference sequence). The V gene end was trimmed by 0 bases and the J gene end by 3 bases; junction bases not matched to a gene: 6. The CDR3 covers 16 residues. The CDR3 coding sequence is TGTGCCAGCAGCTTGGAGGTCGGGGGGGCGACAGATACGCAGTATTTT. Its translation: CASSLEVGGATDTQYF.

The V and J genes are TRBV4-2 and TRBJ2-5; D might be TRBD2 (6 bases). This CDR3 region has 13 residues. V was cut by 5 bases and J by 5 bases, with 12 bases left in between. CDR1 and CDR2 (germline): LGHNA, YNFKEQ. DNA of the CDR3: TGTGCCAGCAGCACTGGGACTTCTGAGACCCAGTACTTC. Encoded protein: CASSTGTSETQYF.

The gene calls are TRBV9 and TRBJ1-6; the D is unclear. Trimming took 2 bases from V and 7 from J, leaving 13 bases between them. The CDR3 sequence is 15 residues long. CDR1 and CDR2 (germline): SGDLS, YYNGEE. For the CDR3, the DNA is TGTGCCAGCAGCGTCCGGGGTAACGGGAATTCACCCCTCCACTTT. It translates to CASSVRGNGNSPLHF.

As regards this clone: Other DNA sequences from this sample encode an identical CDR3 as well. The genes are TRBV9 and TRBJ2-5; possibly TRBD1 for D (5 bases). CDR3 size: 13 residues. The V gene lost 0 bases and the J gene lost 4 bases, with 7 bases spanning the gap. Germline assignment: CDR1 SGDLS and CDR2 YYNGEE. CDR3 nucleotide sequence: TGTGCCAGCAGCGTAGGGGGCTTAGAGACCCAGTACTTC. Translation: CASSVGGLETQYF.